These T cell receptor beta chains were read from a single sample in a study of graft-versus-host responses after intestinal transplantation. Data came from immunoSEQ multiplex PCR; TCRdb stores just in-frame clones and leaves some out. The table records about 10,000 clones, under 95% of them present only once. The sequencing used PBMCs, collected approximately 46 days after intestinal transplant. These receptors were taken from a human patient who received an intestinal transplant, so some T cells may come from the graft donor. CDR3s include the opening cysteine and the closing phenylalanine or tryptophan. D genes are given only for firm matches. Only some rows state a clone size, as once, few, many or a class for expanded clones.

V gene: TRBV6-5
J gene: TRBJ2-7
D gene: -
clone size: -
CDR3 DNA: TGTGCCAGCAGTTACTCGTGGACGGCTAGCTCCTACGAGCAGTACTTC
CDR3 protein: CASSYSWTASSYEQYF

V gene: TRBV7-3
J gene: TRBJ2-5
D gene: -
clone size: once
CDR3 DNA: TGTGCCAGCAGCGCACATAGCGGAGAGGGGGAGACCCAGTACTTC
CDR3 protein: CASSAHSGEGETQYF

V gene: TRBV9
J gene: TRBJ2-5
D gene: TRBD1
clone size: once
CDR3 DNA: TGTGCCAGCAGCGTACTTCCGGGACAGGGAGAGACCCAGTACTTC
CDR3 protein: CASSVLPGQGETQYF

V gene: TRBV5-4
J gene: TRBJ2-3
D gene: -
clone size: -
CDR3 DNA: TGTGCCAGCAGCTTTCAAGAGTCCACAGATACGCAGTATTTT
CDR3 protein: CASSFQESTDTQYF

V gene: TRBV5-5
J gene: TRBJ1-5
D gene: -
clone size: few
CDR3 DNA: TGTGCCAGCAGCTCTACAGGGAGAGGGAATCAGCCCCAGCATTTT
CDR3 protein: CASSSTGRGNQPQHF

V gene: TRBV4-1
J gene: TRBJ1-2
D gene: -
clone size: -
CDR3 DNA: TGCGCCAGCAGGCATCGAAACCTAGCTAACTATGGCTACACCTTC
CDR3 protein: CASRHRNLANYGYTF

V gene: TRBV6-4
J gene: TRBJ2-3
D gene: TRBD2
clone size: -
CDR3 DNA: TGTGCCAGCAGTGTTAGCGGGGGCACAGATACGCAGTATTTT
CDR3 protein: CASSVSGGTDTQYF

V gene: TRBV25-1
J gene: TRBJ2-5
D gene: -
clone size: -
CDR3 DNA: TGTGCCAGCAGTGATGCGACGGGAGAGACCCAGTACTTC
CDR3 protein: CASSDATGETQYF

V gene: TRBV18
J gene: TRBJ2-7
D gene: -
clone size: -
CDR3 DNA: TGTGCCAGCTCACCACAGCAGGGAGGGGGCCTATACGAGCAGTACTTC
CDR3 protein: CASSPQQGGGLYEQYF

V gene: TRBV27
J gene: TRBJ2-5
D gene: -
clone size: -
CDR3 DNA: TGTGCCAGCAGTTCCGCACAGTACCAAGAGACCCAGTACTTC
CDR3 protein: CASSSAQYQETQYF

V gene: TRBV13
J gene: TRBJ2-3
D gene: -
clone size: -
CDR3 DNA: TGTGCCAGCAGTCTGGACAAAGATACGCAGTATTTT
CDR3 protein: CASSLDKDTQYF

V gene: TRBV5-4
J gene: TRBJ2-7
D gene: TRBD1
clone size: -
CDR3 DNA: TGTGCCGGCAGCTTTTGGACAGGGGGCGCATCCTACGAGCAGTACTTC
CDR3 protein: CAGSFWTGGASYEQYF

V gene: TRBV5-4
J gene: TRBJ2-3
D gene: TRBD2
clone size: -
CDR3 DNA: TGTGCCAGCAGCTTGGATGTAGCGGGAGGTGGAGATACGCAGTATTTT
CDR3 protein: CASSLDVAGGGDTQYF

V gene: TRBV11-2
J gene: TRBJ2-5
D gene: -
clone size: once
CDR3 DNA: TGTGCCAGCAGCACGCAAACTAGGGTGGCGGAGACCCAGTACTTC
CDR3 protein: CASSTQTRVAETQYF

V gene: TRBV9
J gene: TRBJ2-3
D gene: -
clone size: -
CDR3 DNA: TGTGCCAGCAGCGTAAGCGACGAGTCTGGGGTTGATACGCAGTATTTT
CDR3 protein: CASSVSDESGVDTQYF

V gene: TRBV7-6
J gene: TRBJ2-3
D gene: -
clone size: -
CDR3 DNA: TGTGCCAGCAGCCCGTTGTTCGAACTGAAAGATACGCAGTATTTT
CDR3 protein: CASSPLFELKDTQYF

V gene: TRBV6-4
J gene: TRBJ2-1
D gene: TRBD1
clone size: few
CDR3 DNA: TGTGCCAGCAGTGACGGGACAGGGGGCGATGAGCAGTTCTTC
CDR3 protein: CASSDGTGGDEQFF

V gene: TRBV5-4
J gene: TRBJ2-3
D gene: -
clone size: -
CDR3 DNA: TGTGCCAGCAGCTTGGATCGGGGTCTCACAGATACGCAGTATTTT
CDR3 protein: CASSLDRGLTDTQYF

V gene: TRBV9
J gene: TRBJ2-7
D gene: -
clone size: -
CDR3 DNA: TGTGCCAGCAGCGTAGGTCGGGACTCCGAAATCTACGAGCAGTACTTC
CDR3 protein: CASSVGRDSEIYEQYF

V gene: TRBV13
J gene: TRBJ2-7
D gene: -
clone size: -
CDR3 DNA: TGTGCCAGCAGCCCCAGGGGGGGATCGTACGAGCAGTACTTC
CDR3 protein: CASSPRGGSYEQYF

V gene: TRBV7-9
J gene: TRBJ2-5
D gene: -
clone size: -
CDR3 DNA: TGTGCCAGCAGACCGGACAACCAAGAGACCCAGTACTTC
CDR3 protein: CASRPDNQETQYF

V gene: TRBV7-2
J gene: TRBJ1-5
D gene: TRBD1
clone size: once
CDR3 DNA: TGTGCCAGCAGCTCGGGACAGGGGTGGCAGCCCCAGCATTTT
CDR3 protein: CASSSGQGWQPQHF

V gene: TRBV5-1
J gene: TRBJ1-2
D gene: TRBD1
clone size: -
CDR3 DNA: TGCGCCAGCAGCTTGGCCGGCGTGCGACAGGGCTATGGCTACACCTTC
CDR3 protein: CASSLAGVRQGYGYTF

V gene: TRBV18
J gene: TRBJ2-3
D gene: -
clone size: -
CDR3 DNA: TGTGCCAGCTCAACTACAGATACTAGCACAGATACGCAGTATTTT
CDR3 protein: CASSTTDTSTDTQYF

V gene: TRBV28
J gene: TRBJ1-5
D gene: -
clone size: -
CDR3 DNA: TGTGCCAGCAGTTGGGTACAGGGCTATAGCAATCAGCCCCAGCATTTT
CDR3 protein: CASSWVQGYSNQPQHF

V gene: TRBV4-1
J gene: TRBJ2-2
D gene: -
clone size: -
CDR3 DNA: TGCGCCAGCAGCCCAGAGGACACTTTCTTAAACACCGGGGAGCTGTTTTTT
CDR3 protein: CASSPEDTFLNTGELFF

V gene: TRBV4-1
J gene: TRBJ1-5
D gene: TRBD1
clone size: -
CDR3 DNA: TGCGCCAGCAGCCAAGAAACAGGGGGCCCAAATAGCAATCAGCCCCAGCATTTT
CDR3 protein: CASSQETGGPNSNQPQHF

V gene: TRBV7-6
J gene: TRBJ1-3
D gene: -
clone size: -
CDR3 DNA: TGTGCCAGCAGCCCTGTTAACTCTGGAAACACCATATATTTT
CDR3 protein: CASSPVNSGNTIYF

V gene: TRBV28
J gene: TRBJ2-6
D gene: -
clone size: -
CDR3 DNA: TGTGCCAGCAGTCATATAACTCCTTTGACACAAAGTCGGGCCAACGTCCTGACTTTC
CDR3 protein: CASSHITPLTQSRANVLTF

V gene: TRBV13
J gene: TRBJ2-7
D gene: -
clone size: -
CDR3 DNA: TGTGCCAGCAGCTTAGAAGGTTACTACGAGCAGTACTTC
CDR3 protein: CASSLEGYYEQYF

V gene: TRBV27
J gene: TRBJ1-4
D gene: -
clone size: few
CDR3 DNA: TGTGCCAGCAGTGGAACAGGGTGGGGGGAAAAACTGTTTTTT
CDR3 protein: CASSGTGWGEKLFF

V gene: TRBV5-5
J gene: TRBJ2-7
D gene: TRBD2
clone size: -
CDR3 DNA: TGTGCCAGCAGCGCCAACAGGGTACTAGCGGGATCCACGAGGGTCTACGAGCAGTACTTC
CDR3 protein: CASSANRVLAGSTRVYEQYF

V gene: TRBV6-6
J gene: TRBJ1-1
D gene: -
clone size: -
CDR3 DNA: TGTGCCAGCAGCTCAGGACAGTTGATAGAAGCTTTCTTT
CDR3 protein: CASSSGQLIEAFF

V gene: TRBV29-1
J gene: TRBJ2-6
D gene: -
clone size: -
CDR3 DNA: TGCAGCATTGAAGGCGGGTCTGGGGCCAACGTCCTGACTTTC
CDR3 protein: CSIEGGSGANVLTF

V gene: TRBV7-9
J gene: TRBJ2-6
D gene: TRBD2
clone size: -
CDR3 DNA: TGTGCCAGCACCAAACGGGGGGAGGGTCGCGCTGGGGCCAACGTCCTGACTTTC
CDR3 protein: CASTKRGEGRAGANVLTF

V gene: TRBV7-9
J gene: TRBJ1-1
D gene: TRBD1
clone size: -
CDR3 DNA: TGTGCCAGCAGCTCGCGACAGGGATGGAACACTGAAGCTTTCTTT
CDR3 protein: CASSSRQGWNTEAFF

V gene: TRBV4-1
J gene: TRBJ2-7
D gene: TRBD1
clone size: -
CDR3 DNA: TGCGCCAGCAGGCGCTCCGGGACAGGGGCCGAGCAGTACTTC
CDR3 protein: CASRRSGTGAEQYF

V gene: TRBV9
J gene: TRBJ1-3
D gene: -
clone size: -
CDR3 DNA: TGTGCCAGCAGCTCACCGGGGCGGACCTCTGGAAACACCATATATTTT
CDR3 protein: CASSSPGRTSGNTIYF

V gene: TRBV13
J gene: TRBJ2-2
D gene: -
clone size: -
CDR3 DNA: TGTGCCAGCAGCTTAGAGACGGGACTTAGCACCGGGGAGCTGTTTTTT
CDR3 protein: CASSLETGLSTGELFF

V gene: TRBV6-6
J gene: TRBJ1-2
D gene: TRBD1
clone size: -
CDR3 DNA: TGTGCCAGCAGTTTGGGGACAGGGTCTAACTATGGCTACACCTTC
CDR3 protein: CASSLGTGSNYGYTF

V gene: TRBV7-6
J gene: TRBJ2-3
D gene: TRBD2
clone size: -
CDR3 DNA: TGTGCCAGCAGCTTACCTACGGGACTAGCGGAACCCCTTAGCACAGATACGCAGTATTTT
CDR3 protein: CASSLPTGLAEPLSTDTQYF

V gene: TRBV27
J gene: TRBJ2-1
D gene: -
clone size: few
CDR3 DNA: TGTGCCAGCAGTTCCACCAATGAGCAGTTCTTC
CDR3 protein: CASSSTNEQFF

V gene: TRBV19
J gene: TRBJ2-1
D gene: -
clone size: -
CDR3 DNA: TGTGCCAGTAGTATGGGGCAGAACCTCTACAATGAGCAGTTCTTC
CDR3 protein: CASSMGQNLYNEQFF

V gene: TRBV25-1
J gene: TRBJ1-4
D gene: -
clone size: -
CDR3 DNA: TGTGCCAGCAGTCAGACTAATGAAAAACTGTTTTTT
CDR3 protein: CASSQTNEKLFF

V gene: TRBV7-7
J gene: TRBJ2-5
D gene: -
clone size: -
CDR3 DNA: TGTGCCAGCAGCTCCGGGAGTGGGGAGACCCAGTACTTC
CDR3 protein: CASSSGSGETQYF

V gene: TRBV5-5
J gene: TRBJ1-5
D gene: -
clone size: -
CDR3 DNA: TGTGCCAGCACCTCGGGAGCCGGGCCCCAGCATTTT
CDR3 protein: CASTSGAGPQHF

V gene: TRBV5-4
J gene: TRBJ2-1
D gene: -
clone size: -
CDR3 DNA: TGTGCCAGCAGTGTTGGATGGCGGGAAATAGTCCCCTACAATGAGCAGTTCTTC
CDR3 protein: CASSVGWREIVPYNEQFF

V gene: TRBV7-6
J gene: TRBJ1-2
D gene: TRBD1
clone size: -
CDR3 DNA: TGTGCCAGCAGATCTCCGGACAGGGCTAACTATGGCTACACCTTC
CDR3 protein: CASRSPDRANYGYTF

V gene: TRBV14
J gene: TRBJ1-1
D gene: -
clone size: -
CDR3 DNA: TGTGCCAGCAGCCAAGGGTCTGCCATTGAAGCTTTCTTT
CDR3 protein: CASSQGSAIEAFF

V gene: TRBV14
J gene: TRBJ2-3
D gene: -
clone size: -
CDR3 DNA: TGTGCCAGCAGCCCCCGGCCCCCTCAGGTGGGAGATACGCAGTATTTT
CDR3 protein: CASSPRPPQVGDTQYF

V gene: TRBV11-2
J gene: TRBJ2-3
D gene: TRBD2
clone size: few
CDR3 DNA: TGTGCCAGCAGCTCGACTAGCGGACGGACTAGCACAGATACGCAGTATTTT
CDR3 protein: CASSSTSGRTSTDTQYF

V gene: TRBV29-1
J gene: TRBJ1-2
D gene: -
clone size: -
CDR3 DNA: TGCAGCGTACGGGACGTTTATGGCTACACCTTC
CDR3 protein: CSVRDVYGYTF

V gene: TRBV6-4
J gene: TRBJ2-1
D gene: -
clone size: -
CDR3 DNA: TGTGCCAGCAGTGACATATTGGGGGCTGAGCAGTTCTTC
CDR3 protein: CASSDILGAEQFF

V gene: TRBV5-1
J gene: TRBJ2-3
D gene: -
clone size: -
CDR3 DNA: TGCGCCAGCAGCTTGGAACCTAGCACAGATACGCAGTATTTT
CDR3 protein: CASSLEPSTDTQYF

V gene: TRBV6-1
J gene: TRBJ2-7
D gene: TRBD2
clone size: -
CDR3 DNA: TGTGCCAGCAGAAGACTAGCGGAATTCTACGAGCAGTACTTC
CDR3 protein: CASRRLAEFYEQYF

V gene: TRBV10-1
J gene: TRBJ2-1
D gene: TRBD2
clone size: once
CDR3 DNA: TGCGCCAGCAGTGACGGGAGGGCCTACAATGAGCAGTTCTTC
CDR3 protein: CASSDGRAYNEQFF

V gene: TRBV14
J gene: TRBJ2-2
D gene: -
clone size: -
CDR3 DNA: TGTGCCAGCAGCCAGGGGGCGGGCACCGGGGAGCTGTTTTTT
CDR3 protein: CASSQGAGTGELFF

V gene: TRBV9
J gene: TRBJ2-4
D gene: -
clone size: -
CDR3 DNA: TGTGCCAGCAGCGTAGGGCCCAGCACTCCCCAGTACTTC
CDR3 protein: CASSVGPSTPQYF

V gene: TRBV7-9
J gene: TRBJ2-3
D gene: -
clone size: -
CDR3 DNA: TGTGCCAGCAGCTTAGCGAATTCCCCTAGCCGCTTCACAGATACGCAGTATTTT
CDR3 protein: CASSLANSPSRFTDTQYF

V gene: TRBV29-1
J gene: TRBJ2-7
D gene: -
clone size: -
CDR3 DNA: TGCAGCGTTGACGCTGGGGGATCGGGCGAGCAGTACTTC
CDR3 protein: CSVDAGGSGEQYF